This T cell receptor beta chain was recovered during a study of blood T cell repertoires in COVID-19. Overall study: PBMCs, B-cell-depleted T cells, or T cells provided the cDNA or gDNA that made up the material.

Germline trimming cut 5 bases from V and 1 base from J; bases unmatched to any gene: 10. The CDR3 has 17 residues. CDR1 and CDR2 (germline): SGHDN, FVKESK. Methods used by the authors: Researchers report that nucleated cell counts were estimated from reference gene primer amplification. Measured with immunoSEQ multiplex PCR; TCRdb has only the in-frame clones, and not every one. V and J calls plus clone size are reproduced from that table; the DNA served to infer D and trimming. The sample includes tens of thousands of clones, more than 80% of them seen just once. The TCR originated in a woman older than 75 with acute or convalescent COVID-19. This rearrangement joins TRBV14 to TRBJ2-1; TRBD2 agrees at 8 bases. The specimen sequenced was peripheral blood. CDR3 coding DNA: TGTGCCAGCAGCGACCTAAGGGCGGGGGGTTCCTACAATGAGCAGTTCTTC. Protein product: CASSDLRAGGSYNEQFF.